This T cell receptor (beta chain) was recovered during a study of cytomegalovirus exposure and HLA in healthy donors. General observations from the study: In a later analysis, V- and J-gene trimming of beta chains associated with a DCLRE1C missense variant, replicated independently. What a later analysis showed was that several of the most significant clusters appeared linked to common viral pathogens. Apart from CMV serostatus, no immune exposure information was available. Fewer N-insertions than the approximately 610-donor mean were reportedly shown by an Asian-associated ancestry cluster in a later analysis.

Worth noting for this clone: Its antigen is currently unknown.

PCR involved 60 Vbeta and 13 Jbeta primers. The assay was immunoSEQ multiplex PCR, and TCRdb's table has in-frame clones only and misses some. Among around 200,000 clones listed, about 77% were seen once. V was pared by 0 bases and J by 0 bases, with 8 bases between. The V gene's germline CDR1 is MNHEY and CDR2 SVGAGI. The CDR3 is 15 amino acids. The source is a man under 40 in good health and CMV-seropositive. The rearrangement uses TRBV6-5 and TRBJ1-1; a weak D match, TRBD1 (5 bases). The specimen was PBMCs. For the CDR3, the DNA is TGTGCCAGCAGTTACTCGTGGACACTGAACACTGAAGCTTTCTTT. Protein sequence: CASSYSWTLNTEAFF.